Below are 21 T cell receptor beta chains sequenced from a single sample in a study of blood T cells in healthy people across ages (dated by TCRdb to between 2014 and 2016). Library preparation was by 5' RACE. The sequencer was an Illumina HiSeq 2500. A second 7 to 11 cycle PCR used a sample-barcoded 5' primer and a J-beta primer mix. TCRdb reanalyzed the raw reads on its own, using fastp at Q25 for trimming and MiXCR for clone calling, and kept in-frame beta chains. Rows merge per CDR3 protein into single entries with the most common DNA and genes. Across this sample there are 800,000 to 900,000 distinct CDR3 sequences, with 62% seen only once. About a quarter of the sample is taken by the ten largest. The sample was blood. These receptors originate from a man younger than 45 in good health.

Details on this clonotype: Relative to the germline gene, one junction end is altered; a read error may explain this. This chain joins TRBV20-1 and TRBJ2-4; TRBD1 is a possible D gene (5 bases). Judging by the DNA end, TRBJ2-7 fits better; the J call may be wrong. Germline assignment: CDR1 DFQATT and CDR2 SNEGSKA (reference sequence). The CDR3 extends over 10 amino acids. CDR3: CGARGNEQYF. The CDR3 DNA sequence: TGCGGTGCTAGGGGAAACGAGCAGTACTTC.

There are a few counts of this clonotype. This chain links TRBV6-5 with TRBJ2-4, with D possibly being TRBD1 or TRBD2 (6 bases each). The CDR3 has 15 amino acids. The V end was cut by 6 bases, the J end by 2 bases, with 14 bases between. CDR1 is MNHEY, CDR2 SVGAGI, per germline. The CDR3 DNA reads as TGTGCCAGCAGGTCCGGGGGCTGGACCAAAAACATTCAGTACTTC. It is translated as CASRSGGWTKNIQYF.

The chain combines TRBV7-9 with TRBJ2-1; D is unresolved. V lost 5 bases and J lost 8, with 10 bases in between. CDR1 and CDR2 from the germline V gene are SEHNR and FQNEAQ (reference sequence). The CDR3 loop spans 12 amino acids. CDR3 DNA sequence: TGTGCCAGCAGCCTCCCGAGGTATGAGCAGTTCTTC. It yields the protein CASSLPRYEQFF.

The chain couples TRBV15 to TRBJ1-2; TRBD1 might be the D (6 bases). V was cut by 3 bases and J by 8 bases, with 13 bases left in between. The CDR3 loop spans 13 amino acids. Germline CDR1 LNHNV, CDR2 YYDKDF (reference sequence). As DNA, the CDR3 is TGTGCCACCAGCAGCATGGGACAAGGAGGCTACACCTTC. It encodes CATSSMGQGGYTF.

The J gene is TRBJ1-1, the V gene TRBV6-4; D unclear. The CDR3 contains 13 residues. Trimming took 3 bases from V and 2 from J, leaving 7 bases between them. Germline values: CDR1 MRHNA, CDR2 SNTAGT. The CDR3 region has the DNA TGTGCCAGCAGTGAGACTCCAAACACTGAAGCTTTCTTT. Translation: CASSETPNTEAFF.

The CDR3 loop reads CASSGRTSGGGETQYF. For the CDR3, the DNA is TGTGCCAGCAGCGGACGGACTAGCGGGGGAGGGGAGACCCAGTACTTC. The V and J genes are TRBV7-2 and TRBJ2-5; 13 positions agree with TRBD2. Germline V gene data show CDR1 as SGHTA and CDR2 as FQGNSA. The CDR3 runs 16 residues. V lost 5 bases and J lost 5; bases outside the gene matches: 8.

The chain couples TRBV20-1 to TRBJ2-6, with D possibly being TRBD1 (6 bases). Trimming removed 6 bases at V and 3 bases at J, with 21 bases between. Germline V gene sequence: CDR1 DFQATT, CDR2 SNEGSKA (reference sequence). CDR3 size: 17 residues. The CDR3 DNA follows: TGCAGTGCCCCGAGTGAGGGGGTGCAAATTGGGGCCAACGTCCTGACTTTC. It translates to CSAPSEGVQIGANVLTF.

The genes are TRBV7-9 and TRBJ2-2; D gene uncertain. The CDR3 sequence is 11 residues long. Between the trimmed V and J ends, which lost 7 bases and 3 bases, there was a span of 3 bases. Germline values: CDR1 SEHNR, CDR2 FQNEAQ (reference sequence). The CDR3 coding sequence is TGTGCCAGCATGGACACCGGGGAGCTGTTTTTT. Its protein is CASMDTGELFF.

This clonotype was detected once. The V call is TRBV12-3 or TRBV12-4, the J call TRBJ1-5; D gene unclear. V was trimmed by 0 bases and J by 2 bases, leaving 14 bases between them. CDR3 length: 17 residues. CDR3 protein: CASSLARGGYGNQPQHF. In DNA form, the CDR3 reads TGTGCCAGCAGTTTAGCGCGAGGTGGTTATGGCAATCAGCCCCAGCATTTT.

This clonotype has a single count. V and J are TRBV6-1 and TRBJ1-5; 8 bases line up with TRBD1. With V trimmed by 6 bases and J by 1 base, 17 bases remained unmatched. The CDR3 totals 19 residues. CDR1 and CDR2 from the germline V gene are MNHNS and SASEGT. The CDR3 nucleotides are TGTGCCAGCAGACTCACGACCGGGACAGGCGATAGGAGCAATCAGCCCCAGCATTTT. Its protein is CASRLTTGTGDRSNQPQHF.

The rearrangement joins TRBV6-5 to TRBJ2-7, with a possible D match to TRBD1 (6 bases). Trimming took 2 bases from V and 7 from J, leaving 18 bases between them. Germline CDR1 reads MNHEY; CDR2 reads SVGAGI. The CDR3 runs 15 residues. CDR3 protein: CASSYLTGPFGEQYF. The CDR3 nucleotides read TGTGCCAGCAGTTACCTGACAGGCCCCTTTGGAGAGCAGTACTTC.

A note on this clonotype: The germline gene is not matched at one end of the junction; a read error may be the cause. The V and J genes are TRBV28 and TRBJ2-3; either TRBD1 or TRBD2 may fit D (5 bases each). The CDR3 is 15 residues long. In germline, CDR1 is MDHEN, CDR2 SYDVKM. CDR3 sequence reads: CTSSPWGPGLDTQYF. The CDR3 region has the DNA TGTACCAGCAGTCCCTGGGGACCCGGGTTAGATACGCAGTATTTT.

V usage is TRBV25-1 and J usage is TRBJ1-2; maybe TRBD1 (5 bases). The CDR3 runs 12 residues. Germline V CDR1 and CDR2: MGHDK, SYGVNS. V gave up 4 bases and J gave up 8 bases, with 11 bases separating them. The CDR3 region has the DNA TGTGCCAGCAGTGCTGGGGCTATAGGCTACACCTTC. This encodes CASSAGAIGYTF.

The count of this clonotype is one. V gene TRBV20-1 combines with J gene TRBJ1-5, with D hard to call. Trimming took off 1 base at V and 3 bases at J, with 19 bases between the two ends. The CDR3 consists of 17 residues. CDR1 is DFQATT, CDR2 SNEGSKA, per germline (reference sequence). The CDR3: CSARATGPKRNNQPQHF. The CDR3 DNA sequence: TGCAGTGCTAGAGCGACCGGCCCAAAGAGAAACAATCAGCCCCAGCATTTT.

This clonotype was picked up a small number of times. V and J are TRBV7-2 and TRBJ1-2; 9 bases are shared with TRBD1. J lost 1 base, V lost 1 base, and 4 bases had no gene match. Germline V gene data show CDR1 as SGHTA and CDR2 as FQGNSA. CDR3 size: 16 residues. For the CDR3, the DNA is TGTGCCAGCAGCTTAGACGCGGGACAGGGTAACTATGGCTACACCTTC. Translated, it gives CASSLDAGQGNYGYTF.

The V and J genes are TRBV27 and TRBJ2-1; no firm D call. V was trimmed by 2 bases and J by 3 bases, leaving 8 bases between them. The CDR3 is 14 residues long. Germline V gene lookup returns CDR1 MNHEY and CDR2 SMNVEV (reference sequence). The CDR3 spells CASSLGRFYNEQFF. The DNA of the CDR3 is TGTGCCAGCAGTTTAGGTCGGTTCTACAATGAGCAGTTCTTC.

This clonotype was detected a few times. V gene TRBV12-3 or TRBV12-4 combines with J gene TRBJ2-1; the D gene could be TRBD1 or TRBD2 (5 bases each). CDR3 length: 11 amino acids. V dropped 6 bases and J dropped 7 bases, with 7 bases sitting between them. The CDR3 loop is CASRWGNEQFF. The CDR3 DNA follows: TGTGCCAGCAGGTGGGGGAATGAGCAGTTCTTC.

This sequence joins TRBV28 and TRBJ2-4; 9 bases align to TRBD1. This CDR3 comprises 14 residues. CDR1 and CDR2 from the germline V gene are MDHEN and SYDVKM. Germline trimming cut 8 bases from V and 6 bases from J; bases unmatched to any gene: 8. The chain's CDR3 is CASCKVGQGNIQYF. Written as DNA, the CDR3 is TGTGCCAGCTGCAAGGTGGGACAGGGAAACATTCAGTACTTC.

The J gene is TRBJ2-5, the V gene TRBV4-1; 8 nucleotides align to TRBD1. The better agreement between TRBJ2-7 and the DNA end casts doubt on the J call. Germline lookup yields CDR1 MGHRA and CDR2 YSYEKL. CDR3 length: 16 amino acids. For the CDR3, the DNA is TGCGCCAGCAGCCAGCCCAGGGGGCTAGACGCCTACGAGCAGTACTTC. Translation gives CASSQPRGLDAYEQYF.

This clonotype has only a few counts. The chain has TRBV6-2 or TRBV6-3 and TRBJ1-5, with unresolved D. The germline V gene encodes CDR1 MNHEY and CDR2 SVGEGT. Trimming shortened V by 7 bases and J by 2 bases, and 6 bases separated the two germline ends. The CDR3 spans 12 residues. CDR3 coding DNA: TGTGCCAGCACCCAGGGCAATCAGCCCCAGCATTTT. It is translated as CASTQGNQPQHF.

This clonotype was seen just once. The chain combines TRBV27 with TRBJ1-2; no definite D call. Trimming cost V 6 bases and J 1 base, with 21 bases left between them. The CDR3 consists of 17 residues. Germline-derived CDR1 and CDR2 are MNHEY and SMNVEV (reference sequence). The DNA for the CDR3 is TGTGCCAGCAGCCGCTCGGGGTCCCGAGGTTTTAACTATGGCTACACCTTC. Translating gives CASSRSGSRGFNYGYTF.